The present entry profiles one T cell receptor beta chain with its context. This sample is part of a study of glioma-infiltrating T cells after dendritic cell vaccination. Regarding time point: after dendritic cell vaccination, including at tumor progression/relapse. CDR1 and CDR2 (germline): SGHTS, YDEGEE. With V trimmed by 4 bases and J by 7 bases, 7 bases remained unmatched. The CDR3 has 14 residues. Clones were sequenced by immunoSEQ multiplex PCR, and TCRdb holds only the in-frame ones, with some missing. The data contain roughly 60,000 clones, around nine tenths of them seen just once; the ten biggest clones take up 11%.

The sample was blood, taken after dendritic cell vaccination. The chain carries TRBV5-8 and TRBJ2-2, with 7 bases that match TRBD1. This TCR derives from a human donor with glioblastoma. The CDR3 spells CASSIGQADGELFF. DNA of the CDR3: TGTGCCAGCAGCATCGGACAGGCGGACGGGGAGCTGTTTTTT.